This TCR beta chain is from a study of shared clonotypes between healthy human individuals. CD4+ cell separation produced CD45RA+ naive and CD45RA-negative memory subsets. With respect to this clone: Its matching antigen is unknown.

Over several immunoSEQ plates, each subset's genomic DNA was distributed in even portions. Libraries were prepared by immunoSEQ multiplex PCR; TCRdb keeps only in-frame clonotypes and omits some of them. The sample holds approximately 2.3 million clones, more than 80% seen once. Study-wide results and caveats: Clonotypes that were shared across four donors made up 4% to 6% of naive CD4 clonotypes. Clonotypes shared by all four donors outscored non-shared clonotypes in generation probability.

Germline V gene data show CDR1 as SGHTA and CDR2 as FQGNSA. This CDR3 contains 15 residues. With 1 base removed from V and 8 bases from J, the gap between germline ends came to 15 bases. The genes are TRBV7-2 and TRBJ2-1; D is unresolved. This receptor was identified in a man aged 18-30 years in good health. Some clones in this sample may be carry-over from other donors' samples. What was sequenced was naive CD4+ T cells from PBMCs. Subset reported: CD45RA+ positively selected. The CDR3 is CASSLVGRSVDEQFF. The CDR3 nucleotides are TGTGCCAGCAGCTTAGTGGGAAGGTCCGTCGATGAGCAGTTCTTC.